Listed here is a single T cell receptor (beta chain). The record originates from a study of blood T cell repertoires in COVID-19. Study background: Sites across the United States, Italy and Spain contributed samples from acute and convalescent COVID-19. Sources were T cells, B-cell-depleted T cells, or PBMCs; the material itself was cDNA or gDNA.

This CDR3 has 16 residues. Per the original methods: Reference gene primers were amplified, and this amplification served to estimate nucleated cell counts. Produced via immunoSEQ multiplex PCR; TCRdb's table is partial and in-frame only. That table supplies the V and J calls and clone size; D and trimming were determined from the DNA. The sample lists some 70,000 clones, around 90% occurring once. Resolution of symptoms, clearance, or two negative PCRs was present in recovered Cohort 3 donors. This TCR derives from a woman aged 40 to 49 who had recovered from COVID-19. The sample comprised PBMCs or T cells enriched from blood (not recorded which). V is TRBV21-1 and J is TRBJ2-1; the listed D gene, TRBD1, was not tested against the DNA. TRBV21-1 is tagged as a pseudogene. The CDR3: CASSNGSPGDRNEQFF. The CDR3 DNA sequence: TGTGCCAGCAGCAACGGTTCGCCAGGGGATAGGAATGAGCAGTTCTTC.